Below are 14 T cell receptor beta chains sequenced from a single sample in a study of blood T cell repertoires in COVID-19. Data came from immunoSEQ multiplex PCR; TCRdb stores just in-frame clones and leaves some out. The table includes fewer than 250,000 clones, 70% to 90% detected once. Sequencing was carried out using peripheral blood. These receptors all stem from a man between 50 and 59 years old with acute or convalescent COVID-19.

The chain employs TRBV7-2 and TRBJ2-7; 8 bases fit TRBD1. The CDR3 contains 15 residues. CDR1 SGHTA and CDR2 FQGNSA come from the germline V gene. V was clipped by 1 base and J by 3 bases; unmatched bases: 5. The CDR3 DNA reads TGTGCCAGCAGCTTAGTCTCGGACAGGGTCTACGAGCAGTACTTC. It encodes CASSLVSDRVYEQYF.

This rearrangement joins TRBV5-1 to TRBJ2-7; 8 bases are a match to TRBD1. V lost 0 bases and J lost 6; bases outside the gene matches: 11. From germline, CDR1 is SGHRS and CDR2 YFSETQ. This CDR3 spans 16 amino acids. The CDR3 coding sequence is TGCGCCAGCAGCTTGGTCGCAGGGGGCTCTCCTGGCGAGCAGTACTTC. The encoded protein is CASSLVAGGSPGEQYF.

This chain joins TRBV29-1 and TRBJ2-2; D is perhaps TRBD1 (7 bases). The CDR3 spans 12 residues. Germline V gene sequence: CDR1 SQVTM, CDR2 ANQGSEA. V was clipped by 8 bases and J by 7 bases, with 14 bases between them. CDR3 sequence (DNA): TGCAGCCTCCGGCAGGGGGGCGGGGAGCTGTTTTTT. This gives the protein CSLRQGGGELFF.

The chain employs TRBV14 and TRBJ2-5; unclear D gene. The CDR3 length is 15 residues. Trimming removed 4 bases from V and 2 bases from J, with 14 bases in between. Germline-derived CDR1 and CDR2 are SGHDN and FVKESK. This CDR3 reads CASSRITGSQETQYF. The CDR3 region has the DNA TGTGCCAGCAGCCGCATAACCGGGTCTCAAGAGACCCAGTACTTC.

The gene calls are TRBV6-2 or TRBV6-3 and TRBJ1-2; the D gene is possibly TRBD1 (5 bases). V was clipped by 5 bases and J by 6 bases, with 22 bases between them. The CDR3 totals 16 residues. Germline V gives CDR1 MNHEY, CDR2 SVGEGT. CDR3 in amino acids: CASSRLGVPSRNGYTF. The CDR3, as DNA: TGTGCCAGCAGTCGGCTAGGGGTCCCCTCTCGGAATGGCTACACCTTC.

The chain recombines TRBV5-5 with TRBJ1-5; TRBD1 matches at 8 bases. The CDR3 is 15 amino acids. The trim removed 4 bases at V and 6 bases at J, leaving 9 bases unmatched. CDR1 and CDR2 from the germline V gene are SGHKS and YYEKEE (reference sequence). The CDR3: CASSTQGADFQPQHF. The CDR3 coding sequence is TGTGCCAGCAGCACTCAGGGGGCTGATTTTCAGCCCCAGCATTTT.

The V gene is TRBV10-2, the J gene TRBJ1-2, with 11 bases aligning to TRBD1. Germline CDR1 reads WSHSY; CDR2 reads SAAADI. This CDR3 is built from 15 residues. V dropped 3 bases and J dropped 6; count of bases not matched to a gene: 6. As DNA, the CDR3 is TGCGCCAGCAGTGAAGGACAGGGGGCGCTTCATGGCTACACCTTC. Protein: CASSEGQGALHGYTF.

This rearrangement joins TRBV12-3 or TRBV12-4 to TRBJ1-4; no reliable D call. V was pared by 6 bases and J by 6 bases, with 11 bases between. The CDR3 loop spans 13 amino acids. The CDR3 bases are TGTGCCAGCAGCGCTGAGATTGATGAAAAACTGTTTTTT. Its protein product is CASSAEIDEKLFF.

The chain employs TRBV3-1 (or the pseudogene TRBV3-2) and TRBJ1-2; tentatively, D is TRBD1 (5 bases). V shed 4 bases and J shed 8 bases, with 11 bases lying between them. CDR3 length equals 12 residues. In germline, CDR1 is LGHDT, CDR2 YNNKEL (reference sequence). This CDR3 is CASSLGTLGYTF. CDR3 sequence (DNA): TGTGCCAGCAGCCTTGGGACTCTGGGCTACACCTTC.

The J gene is TRBJ2-2, the V gene TRBV9; D is possibly TRBD2 (7 bases). Trimming took 4 bases from V and 4 from J, leaving 11 bases between them. The CDR3 loop spans 14 amino acids. The V gene's germline CDR1 is SGDLS and CDR2 YYNGEE. The DNA for the CDR3 is TGTGCCAGCAGCTTCCGGGGGGCCACCGGGGAGCTGTTTTTT. Protein product: CASSFRGATGELFF.

V usage is TRBV6-5 and J usage is TRBJ1-5; possibly TRBD1 for D (5 bases). Trimming pared 2 bases from V and 9 bases from J, leaving 17 bases between. CDR1 is MNHEY and CDR2 is SVGAGI in the germline V gene. CDR3 length equals 15 residues. The CDR3 DNA sequence: TGTGCCAGCAGTTACGGTGACAGCCTGGAATGGCCCCAGCATTTT. This encodes CASSYGDSLEWPQHF.

The genes are TRBV7-9 and TRBJ1-1, with D perhaps matching TRBD1 (6 bases). The germline V gene has CDR1 SEHNR and CDR2 FQNEAQ (reference sequence). Trimming removed 5 bases at V and 4 bases at J, with 20 bases between. The CDR3 consists of 16 residues. CDR3: CASSESLLNRVTEAFF. The CDR3 coding sequence is TGTGCCAGCAGCGAATCCCTGTTAAACAGGGTCACTGAAGCTTTCTTT.

V and J are TRBV11-3 and TRBJ2-5; no definite D call. V was pared by 5 bases and J by 7 bases, with 14 bases between. This CDR3 comprises 13 residues. Germline CDR1 is SGHNT and CDR2 is YENEEA. The CDR3 DNA is TGTGCCAGCAGCCTCGTTAATTTAGCGACCCAGTACTTC. Amino acid sequence: CASSLVNLATQYF.

V gene TRBV7-9 combines with J gene TRBJ1-4; TRBD1 agrees at 9 bases. The CDR3 is 15 residues long. Germline V gene lookup returns CDR1 SEHNR and CDR2 FQNEAQ (reference sequence). The trim removed 8 bases at V and 8 bases at J, leaving 12 bases unmatched. The CDR3 nucleotides read TGTGCCAGCGACCCCGGACAGGGGTCACGGGAAAAACTGTTTTTT. It is translated as CASDPGQGSREKLFF.